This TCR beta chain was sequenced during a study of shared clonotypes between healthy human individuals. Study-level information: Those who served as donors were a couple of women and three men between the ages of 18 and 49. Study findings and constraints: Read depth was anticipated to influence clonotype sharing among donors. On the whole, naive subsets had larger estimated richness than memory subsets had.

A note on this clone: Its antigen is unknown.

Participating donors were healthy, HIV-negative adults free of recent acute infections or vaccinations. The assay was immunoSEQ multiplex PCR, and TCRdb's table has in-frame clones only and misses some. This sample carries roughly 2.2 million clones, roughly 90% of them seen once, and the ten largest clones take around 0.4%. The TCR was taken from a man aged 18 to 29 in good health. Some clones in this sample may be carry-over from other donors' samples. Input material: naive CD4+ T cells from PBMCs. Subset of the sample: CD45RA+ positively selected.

CDR3 nucleotides: TGCGCCAGCAGCTCTGGATGGCTGGAGACCCAGTACTTC. Encoded protein: CASSSGWLETQYF. J is TRBJ2-5 and V is TRBV5-1; D gene uncertain. CDR1 and CDR2 (germline): SGHRS, YFSETQ. V lost 3 bases and J lost 5, with 11 bases in between. The CDR3 length is 13 residues.